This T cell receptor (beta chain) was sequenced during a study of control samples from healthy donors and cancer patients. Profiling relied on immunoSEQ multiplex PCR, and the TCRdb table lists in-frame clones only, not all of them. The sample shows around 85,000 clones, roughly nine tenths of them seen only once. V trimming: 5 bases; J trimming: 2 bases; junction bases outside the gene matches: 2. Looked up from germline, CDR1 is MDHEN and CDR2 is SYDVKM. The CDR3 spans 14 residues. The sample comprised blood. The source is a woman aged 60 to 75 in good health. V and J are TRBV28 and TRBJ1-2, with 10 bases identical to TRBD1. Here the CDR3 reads CASSLGQGNYGYTF. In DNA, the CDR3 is TGTGCCAGCAGTCTGGGACAGGGGAACTATGGCTACACCTTC.